This passage covers 28 T cell receptor beta chains from one sample sequenced in a study of blood T cell repertoires in COVID-19 (TCRdb year 2020). Libraries came from the immunoSEQ multiplex PCR assay. TCRdb stores this immuneACCESS table with in-frame sequences only. Part of the clones is absent; in the studies checked, under half of the shortfall reflects unresolved V genes, and no reason is known for the rest. The sample profile shows under 350,000 clones; roughly 91% of them were found once. In total, the top ten clones hold approximately 4.2% of the sample. The sample consisted of peripheral blood. Source of these receptors: a man aged 35-49 years with acute or convalescent COVID-19.

V and J are TRBV5-6 and TRBJ2-1; tentatively, D is TRBD1 (6 bases). The CDR3 is made up of 19 amino acids. V gave up 4 bases and J gave up 5 bases, with 28 bases separating them. Germline V gene sequence: CDR1 SGHDT, CDR2 YYEEEE. This CDR3 is CASSPYLLPSGAGDNEQFF. DNA of the CDR3: TGTGCCAGCAGCCCTTATCTCCTCCCATCAGGGGCCGGGGACAATGAGCAGTTCTTC.

The chain carries TRBV3-1 (or the pseudogene TRBV3-2) and TRBJ2-7, with D possibly TRBD2 on 5 matching bases. Trimming shortened V by 2 bases and J by 2 bases, and 7 bases separated the two germline ends. This CDR3 contains 13 residues. Germline V lookup: CDR1 LGHDT, CDR2 YNNKEL (reference sequence). CDR3 sequence (DNA): TGTGCCAGCAGCCAACGAGCGGCCTACGAGCAGTACTTC. Translated, it gives CASSQRAAYEQYF.

In regard to this clone: It is unclear where the CDR3 begins or ends on the DNA, so no DNA is shown, and the CDR3 is as TCRdb lists it. The chain links TRBV7-3 to TRBJ2-3; the D call TRBD2 from the table was never checked on the DNA. The germline gives CDR1 SGHTA, CDR2 FQGTGA. A total of 16 residues make up the CDR3, ends included. The CDR3 sequence is CASSILGSRGTDTQYF.

The genes are TRBV15 and TRBJ2-3, with 10 bases aligning to TRBD2. The CDR3 is 16 amino acids. Germline CDR1 and CDR2: LNHNV and YYDKDF (reference sequence). Germline trimming cut 0 bases from V and 6 bases from J; bases unmatched to any gene: 6. The CDR3: CATSREAGGPPDTQYF. DNA for the CDR3: TGTGCCACCAGCAGAGAAGCGGGGGGGCCGCCCGATACGCAGTATTTT.

The gene calls are TRBV6-5 and TRBJ2-7; 9 bases fit TRBD1. V lost 6 bases to trimming and J lost 2 bases; unmatched junction nucleotides: 5. The CDR3 sequence is 14 residues long. The germline CDR1 and CDR2 sequences are MNHEY and SVGAGI. CDR3 nucleotides: TGTGCCAGCAGCCAGGACAGGGGCACCTACGAGCAGTACTTC. This gives the protein CASSQDRGTYEQYF.

The chain is built from TRBV11-2 and TRBJ2-1, with D tentatively TRBD2 (5 bases). Germline CDR1 reads SGHAT; CDR2 reads FQNNGV. CDR3 length: 15 amino acids. V gave up 5 bases and J gave up 6 bases, with 17 bases separating them. The CDR3 DNA sequence: TGTGCCAGCAGCCTATTAGCCCTAGCCGGCAATGAGCAGTTCTTC. This encodes CASSLLALAGNEQFF.

Written as DNA, the CDR3 is TGCGCCAGCAGCCTTATGACAGCGAACACTGAAGCTTTCTTT. Its translation is CASSLMTANTEAFF. This chain joins TRBV5-1 and TRBJ1-1; possibly TRBD1 for D (5 bases). The CDR3 runs 14 residues. V was shortened by 4 bases and J by 1 base, with 11 bases between the two germline ends. Germline loops: CDR1 SGHRS, CDR2 YFSETQ.

The chain employs TRBV10-3 and TRBJ2-1; D might be TRBD2 (5 bases). Per the germline V gene, CDR1 is ENHRY and CDR2 is SYGVKD. Trimming stripped 5 bases from V and 3 bases from J, with 11 bases between. The CDR3 length is 14 residues. CDR3 DNA: TGTGCCATCAGTCGGAGCGGAAGCTACAATGAGCAGTTCTTC. As protein: CAISRSGSYNEQFF.

This clone was seen a handful of times. The chain couples TRBV19 to TRBJ1-6, with D tentatively TRBD1 (6 bases). The V and J ends lost 6 bases and 4 bases respectively, with 16 bases between them. Germline V gene sequence: CDR1 LNHDA, CDR2 SQIVND (reference sequence). The CDR3 is 16 residues long. DNA of the CDR3: TGTGCCAGTAGACAGGGCCATCTTCTTTATAATTCACCCCTCCACTTT. Translated, it gives CASRQGHLLYNSPLHF.

This chain links TRBV5-4 with TRBJ2-7; TRBD1 agrees at 7 bases. The J segment lost 2 bases and the V segment lost 3 bases, leaving 8 bases of the junction unmatched. Per the germline V gene, CDR1 is SGHNT and CDR2 is YYREEE (reference sequence). This CDR3 contains 15 residues. Written as DNA, the CDR3 is TGTGCCAGCAGCTCGTGGGCGACAGGGACCTACGAGCAGTACTTC. It specifies CASSSWATGTYEQYF.

A remark on this clone: The junction departs from the called germline gene at one end, perhaps through a read error. The chain employs TRBV2 and TRBJ2-7; TRBD1 aligns across 7 bases. The CDR3 contains 11 residues. The germline gives CDR1 SNHLY, CDR2 FYNNEI. In DNA, the CDR3 is TGTGCCAGCAGCCTCCTCGGGACAGTCTTTTTT. Its protein is CASSLLGTVFF.

This chain links TRBV14 with TRBJ2-7, with a possible D match to TRBD2 (5 bases). Germline assignment: CDR1 SGHDN and CDR2 FVKESK. V lost 1 base and J lost 0, with 16 bases in between. CDR3 size: 17 residues. The CDR3 is CASSQVPPGWASYEQYF. The CDR3 DNA follows: TGTGCCAGCAGCCAAGTCCCTCCGGGATGGGCCTCCTACGAGCAGTACTTC. Full variable domain (remainder filled in from reference TRBV14 and TRBJ2-7): EAGVTQFPSHSVIEKGQTVTLRCDPISGHDNLYWYRRVMGKEIKFLLHFVKESKQDESGMPNNRFLAERTGGTYSTLKVQPAELEDSGVYFCASSQVPPGWASYEQYFGPGTRLTVT.

This clone was seen a single time. At the DNA level, this CDR3 is encoded by other sequences in the same sample as well. The CDR3 DNA reads as TGTGCCAGCAACCCAGCTAACTATGGCTACACCTTC. Protein: CASNPANYGYTF. The rearrangement links TRBV2 to TRBJ1-2; D gene unclear. Germline V gives CDR1 SNHLY, CDR2 FYNNEI. V lost 7 bases and J lost 0, with 6 bases in between. The length of the CDR3 is 12 residues.

This clone was counted many times. The chain links TRBV18 to TRBJ1-1; TRBD1 aligns across 8 bases. This CDR3 region has 12 residues. Trimming cost V 3 bases and J 11 bases; bases outside gene matches: 5. Germline CDR1 reads KGHSH; CDR2 reads LQKENI. DNA for the CDR3: TGTGCCAGCTCACCGCAGGGGGCCAGTGCTTTCTTT. It translates to CASSPQGASAFF.

J is TRBJ1-1 and V is TRBV7-7; D unresolved. Trimming cost V 3 bases and J 5 bases, with 10 bases left between them. Looked up from germline, CDR1 is SSHAT and CDR2 is FNYEAQ (reference sequence). CDR3 length equals 13 residues. The CDR3 protein is CASSLGPETEAFF. The CDR3 DNA is TGTGCCAGCAGCTTGGGCCCTGAAACTGAAGCTTTCTTT.

The rearrangement uses TRBV29-1 and TRBJ1-1; no clear D. The V end was cut by 4 bases, the J end by 1 base, with 7 bases between. The germline V gene has CDR1 SQVTM and CDR2 ANQGSEA. The CDR3 totals 12 residues. CDR3 sequence: CSVGQENTEAFF. DNA for the CDR3: TGCAGCGTTGGACAAGAGAACACTGAAGCTTTCTTT.

CDR3 region: CASTAYRDGDGYTF. The CDR3 coding sequence is TGTGCCAGCACCGCCTACCGCGACGGGGATGGCTACACCTTC. The chain is built from TRBV7-9 and TRBJ1-2, with D hard to call. The CDR3 sequence is 14 residues long. Germline CDR1 is SEHNR and CDR2 is FQNEAQ (reference sequence). Trimming took off 7 bases at V and 6 bases at J, with 18 bases between the two ends.

The CDR3 sequence: CASSGDRGNYEQYF. DNA of the CDR3: TGTGCCAGCAGTGGGGACAGGGGAAACTACGAGCAGTACTTC. This chain links TRBV25-1 with TRBJ2-7; 10 bases align to TRBD1. CDR3 size: 14 residues. The trim removed 4 bases at V and 3 bases at J, leaving 3 bases unmatched. Germline loops: CDR1 MGHDK, CDR2 SYGVNS.

The V gene is TRBV2, the J gene TRBJ1-2, with 8 positions matching TRBD1. Germline V CDR1 and CDR2: SNHLY, FYNNEI. Trimming cost V 1 base and J 5 bases; bases outside gene matches: 6. CDR3 length equals 15 residues. For the CDR3, the DNA is TGTGCCAGCAGTGAAGGCGACAGGGGCGATTATGGCTACACCTTC. Encoded protein: CASSEGDRGDYGYTF.

The chain is built from TRBV5-5 and TRBJ2-7; 9 positions match TRBD1. The CDR3 spans 14 residues. V lost 0 bases to trimming and J lost 5 bases; unmatched junction nucleotides: 3. The V gene's germline CDR1 is SGHKS and CDR2 YYEKEE (reference sequence). The chain's CDR3 is CASSLDRGLDEQYF. In nucleotides, the CDR3 is TGTGCCAGCAGCTTGGACAGGGGGCTTGACGAGCAGTACTTC.

The chain couples TRBV14 to TRBJ1-1, with TRBD1 matching 7 bases. The CDR3 spans 16 residues. Per germline, CDR1 SGHDN and CDR2 FVKESK. V gave up 1 base and J gave up 4 bases; unmatched junction bases: 9. The CDR3 sequence: CASSQGDSLIPTEAFF. DNA for the CDR3: TGTGCCAGCAGCCAAGGGGACAGTCTCATCCCCACTGAAGCTTTCTTT.

Notes on this clone: Other nucleotide sequences from this sample produce the same CDR3. The chain joins TRBV5-1 to TRBJ2-2; D not certain. The CDR3 runs 14 residues. V gave up 4 bases and J gave up 1 base, with 8 bases separating them. Germline loops: CDR1 SGHRS, CDR2 YFSETQ. The DNA for the CDR3 is TGCGCCAGCAGCCAGGATGGGAACACCGGGGAGCTGTTTTTT. Its protein is CASSQDGNTGELFF.

CDR3 sequence: CASTTLQMNTEAFF. In DNA, the CDR3 is TGTGCCAGCACAACGTTACAGATGAACACTGAAGCTTTCTTT. The chain combines TRBV6-1 with TRBJ1-1, with unresolved D. With 7 bases removed from V and 0 bases from J, the gap between germline ends came to 12 bases. CDR1 is MNHNS, CDR2 SASEGT, per germline. CDR3 size: 14 residues.

The chain links TRBV4-2 to TRBJ2-3; 10 bases line up with TRBD2. Per the germline V gene, CDR1 is LGHNA and CDR2 is YNFKEQ. V gave up 1 base and J gave up 5 bases; unmatched junction bases: 6. The CDR3 consists of 16 residues. CDR3 DNA sequence: TGTGCCAGCAGCCAAGTTCAGCGGGGGGGCCAAGATACGCAGTATTTT. Translating gives CASSQVQRGGQDTQYF.

The rearrangement links TRBV5-5 to TRBJ2-3, with TRBD2 as a possible D gene (7 bases). The germline V gene has CDR1 SGHKS and CDR2 YYEKEE (reference sequence). The CDR3 has 14 residues. Trimming cost V 1 base and J 2 bases, with 8 bases left between them. The CDR3 DNA follows: TGTGCCAGCAGCTTGCGGGGGGCCACAGATACGCAGTATTTT. Translating it yields CASSLRGATDTQYF. The full variable domain, rest sourced from reference TRBV5-5 and TRBJ2-3, is DAGVTQSPTHLIKTRGQQVTLRCSPISGHKSVSWYQQVLGQGPQFIFQYYEKEERGRGNFPDRFSARQFPNYSSELNVNALLLGDSALYLCASSLRGATDTQYFGPGTRLTVL.

The chain recombines TRBV30 with TRBJ1-6, with 9 bases aligning to TRBD1. CDR3 length equals 14 residues. V was clipped by 2 bases and J by 10 bases; unmatched bases: 6. CDR1 is GTSNPN and CDR2 is SVGIG in the germline V gene (reference sequence). The CDR3 DNA is TGTGCCTGGAGTCGGGGACAGGGAAAATCACCCCTCCACTTT. Translation: CAWSRGQGKSPLHF.

This clone appeared once. This sequence joins TRBV24-1 and TRBJ1-3; no clear D. Germline V gene lookup returns CDR1 KGHDR and CDR2 SFDVKD. The CDR3 spans 14 residues. Trimming pared 5 bases from V and 0 bases from J, leaving 7 bases between. CDR3 sequence reads: CATSGRISGNTIYF. The CDR3, as DNA: TGTGCCACCAGTGGGCGGATCTCTGGAAACACCATATATTTT.

Notes on this clone: Other DNA sequences in this specimen translate into the identical CDR3. This sequence joins TRBV5-1 and TRBJ2-1, with 12 nucleotides matching TRBD2. CDR3 size: 15 residues. The junction had 3 bases not matched to a gene; V was cut back by 1 base and J by 7 bases. Looked up from germline, CDR1 is SGHRS and CDR2 is YFSETQ. This CDR3 is CASSLLAGGQNEQFF. The CDR3 nucleotides are TGCGCCAGCAGCTTGCTAGCGGGGGGGCAAAATGAGCAGTTCTTC.